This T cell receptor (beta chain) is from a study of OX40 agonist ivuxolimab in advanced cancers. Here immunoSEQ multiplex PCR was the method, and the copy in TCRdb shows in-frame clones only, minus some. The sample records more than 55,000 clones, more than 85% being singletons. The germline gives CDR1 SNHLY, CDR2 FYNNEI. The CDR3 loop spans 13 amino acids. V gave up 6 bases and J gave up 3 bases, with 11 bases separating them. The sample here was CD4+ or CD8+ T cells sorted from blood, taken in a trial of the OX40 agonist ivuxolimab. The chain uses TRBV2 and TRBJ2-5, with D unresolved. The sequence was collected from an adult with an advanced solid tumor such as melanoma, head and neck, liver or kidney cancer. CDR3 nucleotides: TGTGCCAGCAGCCGCGCTTACAAAGAGACCCAGTACTTC. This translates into CASSRAYKETQYF.